These 17 T cell receptor beta chains were all obtained from the same sample, sequenced in a study of T cell changes during pregnancy in multiple sclerosis. The table came from immunoSEQ multiplex PCR; TCRdb's copy has only in-frame clones and leaves some out. This table has around 83,000 clones, around 90% appearing once. Sample: CD4+ T cells from peripheral blood mononuclear cells, taken in the second trimester of pregnancy. The receptors stem from a female donor with multiple sclerosis, enrolled in a pregnancy study.

The CDR3 coding sequence is TGTGCCAGCAGAAAGGGGGAAAGCACCGGGGAGCTGTTTTTT. It codes for CASRKGESTGELFF. The J gene is TRBJ2-2, the V gene TRBV7-9; D is possibly TRBD1 (6 bases). The CDR3 totals 14 residues. Germline values: CDR1 SEHNR, CDR2 FQNEAQ (reference sequence). The V gene lost 6 bases and the J gene lost 4 bases, with 12 bases spanning the gap.

The rearrangement uses TRBV28 and TRBJ2-7, with 10 bases aligning to TRBD1. The CDR3 sequence is 14 residues long. J lost 5 bases, V lost 6 bases, and 7 bases had no gene match. Per the germline V gene, CDR1 is MDHEN and CDR2 is SYDVKM. As DNA, the CDR3 is TGTGCCAGCAGGCGACAGGGGGCGAAAAACGAGCAGTACTTC. Its translation: CASRRQGAKNEQYF.

The chain joins TRBV12-5 to TRBJ2-1; possible D gene TRBD1, 6 bases. Germline CDR1 LGHNT, CDR2 FRNRAP. CDR3 size: 13 residues. V lost 3 bases and J lost 9, with 12 bases in between. In DNA form, the CDR3 reads TGTGCTAGTGGTTTACAGGGAGCGTCTGAGCAGTTCTTC. Protein sequence: CASGLQGASEQFF.

The V and J genes are TRBV7-7 and TRBJ1-4; D call uncertain. The germline V gene has CDR1 SSHAT and CDR2 FNYEAQ (reference sequence). V dropped 1 base and J dropped 0 bases, with 9 bases sitting between them. The CDR3 is 16 amino acids. Written as DNA, the CDR3 is TGTGCCAGCAGCTTAGGAGACAAACCAACTAATGAAAAACTGTTTTTT. Translating it yields CASSLGDKPTNEKLFF.

The rearrangement uses TRBV7-9 and TRBJ1-6, with TRBD1 matching 7 bases. Germline CDR1 is SEHNR and CDR2 is FQNEAQ (reference sequence). The CDR3 has 14 residues. V lost 3 bases to trimming and J lost 8 bases; unmatched junction nucleotides: 4. This CDR3 reads CASSFSRGDSPLHF. CDR3 in DNA: TGTGCCAGCAGCTTTAGCAGGGGGGATTCACCCCTCCACTTT.

V is TRBV4-1 and J is TRBJ2-7, with D unresolved. The V gene's germline CDR1 is MGHRA and CDR2 YSYEKL. The CDR3 is 16 residues long. Trimming removed 0 bases at V and 0 bases at J, with 12 bases between. The CDR3 DNA is TGCGCCAGCAGCCAAGAAATCCCAGAATCCTCCTACGAGCAGTACTTC. It codes for CASSQEIPESSYEQYF.

The V call is TRBV7-6, the J call TRBJ2-1; D may be TRBD2 (5 bases). Trimming removed 5 bases from V and 5 bases from J, with 13 bases in between. This CDR3 has 14 residues. From germline, CDR1 is SGHVS and CDR2 FNYEAQ. In nucleotides, the CDR3 is TGTGCCAGCAGCCCCCGAGGACTTCACAATGAGCAGTTCTTC. Protein product: CASSPRGLHNEQFF.

The rearrangement links TRBV20-1 to TRBJ1-2; 8 positions agree with TRBD1. V was clipped by 6 bases and J by 8 bases; unmatched bases: 5. The CDR3 is made up of 11 amino acids. Germline values: CDR1 DFQATT, CDR2 SNEGSKA (reference sequence). CDR3 loop: CSAKQGVGYTF. DNA of the CDR3: TGCAGTGCCAAACAGGGGGTAGGCTACACCTTC.

In DNA form, the CDR3 reads TGTGCCAGTAGTCGACTGAGTAGCAATCAGCCCCAGCATTTT. This gives the protein CASSRLSSNQPQHF. V usage is TRBV19 and J usage is TRBJ1-5; no clear D gene. The germline V gene encodes CDR1 LNHDA and CDR2 SQIVND (reference sequence). The CDR3 is made up of 14 amino acids. The germline V and J ends were trimmed by 5 bases and 0 bases, with 8 bases remaining between them.

This rearrangement joins TRBV19 to TRBJ2-3; D gene unclear. The germline CDR1 and CDR2 sequences are LNHDA and SQIVND (reference sequence). This CDR3 has 12 residues. With 5 bases removed from V and 4 bases from J, the gap between germline ends came to 7 bases. The CDR3, as DNA: TGTGCCAGTAGTCCCATTTCAGATACGCAGTATTTT. This gives the protein CASSPISDTQYF. The full variable domain, its missing parts supplied by reference TRBV19 and TRBJ2-3, is DGGITQSPKYLFRKEGQNVTLSCEQNLNHDAMYWYRQDPGQGLRLIYYSQIVNDFQKGDIAEGYSVSREKKESFPLTVTSAQKNPTAFYLCASSPISDTQYFGPGTRLTVL.

The rearrangement links TRBV6-6 to TRBJ1-2; TRBD1 aligns across 7 bases. CDR1 and CDR2 from the germline V gene are MNHNY and SVGAGI (reference sequence). Trimming removed 2 bases from V and 5 bases from J; junction bases left unmatched: 2. The CDR3 length is 13 residues. The CDR3 DNA reads TGTGCCAGCAGTTACGGGACAGAATATGGCTACACCTTC. As protein: CASSYGTEYGYTF.

The chain combines TRBV6-1 with TRBJ2-7; TRBD2 is a possible D gene (6 bases). The CDR3 spans 14 residues. The V gene lost 0 bases and the J gene lost 2 bases, with 8 bases spanning the gap. CDR1 and CDR2 (germline): MNHNS, SASEGT. The CDR3 DNA reads TGTGCCAGCAGTGAAGCGGGAGGTGCCTACGAGCAGTACTTC. Encoded protein: CASSEAGGAYEQYF.

The chain has TRBV7-3 and TRBJ2-1; 7 bases are a match to TRBD2. Germline V gives CDR1 SGHTA, CDR2 FQGTGA. This CDR3 spans 16 amino acids. V gave up 4 bases and J gave up 1 base; unmatched junction bases: 7. In nucleotides, the CDR3 is TGTGCCAGCAGCTCCTCGGCGGGAGCTTCCTACAATGAGCAGTTCTTC. This encodes CASSSSAGASYNEQFF.

The chain has TRBV7-2 and TRBJ2-1; 12 nucleotides match TRBD1. Germline V gives CDR1 SGHTA, CDR2 FQGNSA. V gave up 1 base and J gave up 8 bases; unmatched junction bases: 6. The CDR3 consists of 16 residues. Written as DNA, the CDR3 is TGTGCCAGCAGCTTAGTAGGGACAGGGGGCTGGGATGAGCAGTTCTTC. It specifies CASSLVGTGGWDEQFF.

The gene calls are TRBV19 and TRBJ1-2; 9 bases match TRBD1. Germline assignment: CDR1 LNHDA and CDR2 SQIVND (reference sequence). The trim removed 3 bases at V and 4 bases at J, leaving 6 bases unmatched. This CDR3 region has 15 residues. CDR3 nucleotides: TGTGCCAGTAGTATCGGACAGGGGTATAGCTATGGCTACACCTTC. Protein product: CASSIGQGYSYGYTF.

This sequence joins TRBV4-1 and TRBJ1-2; 7 bases are a match to TRBD1. After removal of 5 bases from V and 5 bases from J, the junction contained 8 bases not matched to a gene. CDR3 size: 14 residues. Per germline, CDR1 MGHRA and CDR2 YSYEKL. The CDR3 DNA follows: TGCGCCAGCAGCTACACTACAGGGGCGTATGGCTACACCTTC. Its protein product is CASSYTTGAYGYTF.

The genes are TRBV20-1 and TRBJ2-3; D call uncertain. V lost 2 bases and J 2 bases, leaving 2 bases between the germline ends. Germline CDR1 DFQATT, CDR2 SNEGSKA (reference sequence). This CDR3 region has 11 residues. The CDR3 region is CSARLTDTQYF. As DNA, the CDR3 is TGCAGTGCTAGACTCACAGATACGCAGTATTTT.